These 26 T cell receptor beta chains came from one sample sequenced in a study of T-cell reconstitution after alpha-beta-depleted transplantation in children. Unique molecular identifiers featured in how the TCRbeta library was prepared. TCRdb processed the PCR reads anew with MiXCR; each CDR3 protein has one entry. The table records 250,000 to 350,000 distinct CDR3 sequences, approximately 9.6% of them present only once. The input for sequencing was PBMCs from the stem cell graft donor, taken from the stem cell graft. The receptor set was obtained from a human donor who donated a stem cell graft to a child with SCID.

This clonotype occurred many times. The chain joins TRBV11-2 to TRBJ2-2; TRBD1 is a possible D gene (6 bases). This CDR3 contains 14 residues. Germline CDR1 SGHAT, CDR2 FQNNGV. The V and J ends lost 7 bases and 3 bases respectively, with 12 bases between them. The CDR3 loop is CASTRQADTGELFF. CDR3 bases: TGTGCCAGCACCCGACAGGCGGACACCGGGGAGCTGTTTTTT.

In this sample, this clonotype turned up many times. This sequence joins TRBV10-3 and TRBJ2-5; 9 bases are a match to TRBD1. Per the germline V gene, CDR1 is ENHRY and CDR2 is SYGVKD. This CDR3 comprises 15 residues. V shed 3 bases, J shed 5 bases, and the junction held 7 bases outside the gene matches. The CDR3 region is CAISDPTGGKETQYF. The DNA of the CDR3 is TGTGCCATCAGTGACCCAACAGGGGGCAAGGAGACCCAGTACTTC.

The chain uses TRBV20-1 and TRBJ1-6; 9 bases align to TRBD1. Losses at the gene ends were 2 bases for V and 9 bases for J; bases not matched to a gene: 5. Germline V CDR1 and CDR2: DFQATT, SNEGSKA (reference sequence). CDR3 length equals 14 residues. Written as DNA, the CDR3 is TGCAGTGCTAGACCCGGGACAGGGCTTTCACCCCTCCACTTT. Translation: CSARPGTGLSPLHF.

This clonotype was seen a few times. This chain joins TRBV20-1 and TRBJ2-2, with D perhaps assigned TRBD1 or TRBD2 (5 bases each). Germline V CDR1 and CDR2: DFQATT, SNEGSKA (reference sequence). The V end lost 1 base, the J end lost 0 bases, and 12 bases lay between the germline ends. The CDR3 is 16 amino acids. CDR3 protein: CSARAQGVANTGELFF. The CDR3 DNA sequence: TGCAGTGCTAGAGCTCAGGGAGTCGCGAACACCGGGGAGCTGTTTTTT.

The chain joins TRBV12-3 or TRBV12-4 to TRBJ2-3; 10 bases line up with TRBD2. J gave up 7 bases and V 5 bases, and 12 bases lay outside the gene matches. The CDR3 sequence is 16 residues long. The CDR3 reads CASSPQRGGEKNTQYF. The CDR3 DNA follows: TGTGCCAGCAGTCCCCAGCGGGGGGGGGAAAAAAATACGCAGTATTTT.

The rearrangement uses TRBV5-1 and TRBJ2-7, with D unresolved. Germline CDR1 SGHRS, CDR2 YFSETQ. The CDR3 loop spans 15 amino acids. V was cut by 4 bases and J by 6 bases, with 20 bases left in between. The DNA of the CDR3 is TGCGCCAGCAGCGACACCCCGATAAGATCCGGCGAGCAGTACTTC. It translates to CASSDTPIRSGEQYF.

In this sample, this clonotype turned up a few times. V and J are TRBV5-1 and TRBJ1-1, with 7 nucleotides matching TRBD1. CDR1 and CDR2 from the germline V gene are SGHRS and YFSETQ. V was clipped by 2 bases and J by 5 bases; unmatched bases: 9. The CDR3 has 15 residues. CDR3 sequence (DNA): TGCGCCAGCAGCTTAAACAGGGGAGTTAGTACTGAAGCTTTCTTT. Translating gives CASSLNRGVSTEAFF.

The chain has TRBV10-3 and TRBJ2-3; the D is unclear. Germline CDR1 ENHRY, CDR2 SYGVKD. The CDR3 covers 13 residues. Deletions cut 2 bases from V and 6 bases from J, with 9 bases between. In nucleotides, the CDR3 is TGTGCCATCAGTGAGGGTCCGCCGGATACGCAGTATTTT. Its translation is CAISEGPPDTQYF.

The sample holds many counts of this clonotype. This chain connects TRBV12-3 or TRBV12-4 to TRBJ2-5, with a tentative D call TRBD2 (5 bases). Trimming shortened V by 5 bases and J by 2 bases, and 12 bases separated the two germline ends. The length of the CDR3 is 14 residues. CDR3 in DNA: TGTGCCAGCAGTCGGTCGGGAACTCAAGAGACCCAGTACTTC. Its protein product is CASSRSGTQETQYF.

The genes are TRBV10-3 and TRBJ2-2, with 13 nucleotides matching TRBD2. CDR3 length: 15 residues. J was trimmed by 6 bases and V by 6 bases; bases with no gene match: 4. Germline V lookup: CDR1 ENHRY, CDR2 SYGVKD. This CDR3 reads CAIRRTSGGAGELFF. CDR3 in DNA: TGTGCCATCAGAAGGACTAGCGGGGGAGCCGGGGAGCTGTTTTTT.

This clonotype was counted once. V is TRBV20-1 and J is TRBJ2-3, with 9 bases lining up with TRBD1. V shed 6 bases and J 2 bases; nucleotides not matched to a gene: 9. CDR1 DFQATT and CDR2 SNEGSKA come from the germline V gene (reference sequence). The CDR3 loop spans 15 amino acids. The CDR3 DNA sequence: TGCAGTGCCCCAGACAGGGGGTCTAACACAGATACGCAGTATTTT. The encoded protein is CSAPDRGSNTDTQYF.

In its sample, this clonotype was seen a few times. Written as DNA, the CDR3 is TGTGCCAGCAGCTTAAGGGCTAGCTCCTACAATGAGCAGTTCTTC. It translates to CASSLRASSYNEQFF. The V call is TRBV6-2 or TRBV6-3, the J call TRBJ2-1; D gene ambiguous. Germline lookup yields CDR1 MNHEY and CDR2 SVGEGT. V was pared by 6 bases and J by 0 bases, with 12 bases between. The CDR3 runs to 15 residues.

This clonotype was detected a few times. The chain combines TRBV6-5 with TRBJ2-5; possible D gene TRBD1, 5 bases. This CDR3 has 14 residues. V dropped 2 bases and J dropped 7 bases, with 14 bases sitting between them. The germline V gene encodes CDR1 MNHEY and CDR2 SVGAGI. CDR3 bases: TGTGCCAGCAGTTACCAGGGTAGTGGCGGGACCCAGTACTTC. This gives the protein CASSYQGSGGTQYF.

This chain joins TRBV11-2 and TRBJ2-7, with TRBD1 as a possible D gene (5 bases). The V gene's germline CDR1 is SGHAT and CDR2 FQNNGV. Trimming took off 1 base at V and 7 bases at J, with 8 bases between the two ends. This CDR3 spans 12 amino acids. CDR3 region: CASSLGAGEQYF. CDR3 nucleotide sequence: TGTGCCAGCAGCTTAGGCGCAGGGGAGCAGTACTTC. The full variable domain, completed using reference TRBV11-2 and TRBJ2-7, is EAGVAQSPRYKIIEKRQSVAFWCNPISGHATLYWYQQILGQGPKLLIQFQNNGVVDDSQLPKDRFSAERLKGVDSTLKIQPAKLEDSAVYLCASSLGAGEQYFGPGTRLTVT.

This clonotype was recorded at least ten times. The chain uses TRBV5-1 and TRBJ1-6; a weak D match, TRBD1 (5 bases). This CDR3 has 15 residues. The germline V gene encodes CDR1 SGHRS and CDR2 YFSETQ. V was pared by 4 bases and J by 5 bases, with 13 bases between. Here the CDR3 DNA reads TGCGCCAGCAGCCAAGGGGACCTAAATAATTCACCCCTCCACTTT. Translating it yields CASSQGDLNNSPLHF.

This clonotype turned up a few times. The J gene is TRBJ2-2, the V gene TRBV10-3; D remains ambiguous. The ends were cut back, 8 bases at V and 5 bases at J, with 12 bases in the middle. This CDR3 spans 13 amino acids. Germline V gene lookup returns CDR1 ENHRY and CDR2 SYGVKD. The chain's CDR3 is CAIGVLGTGELFF. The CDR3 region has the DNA TGTGCCATCGGGGTCCTTGGGACCGGGGAGCTGTTTTTT.

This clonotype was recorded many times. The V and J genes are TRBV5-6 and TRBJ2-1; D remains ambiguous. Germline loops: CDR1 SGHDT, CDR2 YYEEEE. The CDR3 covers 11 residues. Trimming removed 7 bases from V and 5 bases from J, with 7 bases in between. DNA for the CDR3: TGTGCCAGCCGCTACGACAATGAGCAGTTCTTC. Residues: CASRYDNEQFF.

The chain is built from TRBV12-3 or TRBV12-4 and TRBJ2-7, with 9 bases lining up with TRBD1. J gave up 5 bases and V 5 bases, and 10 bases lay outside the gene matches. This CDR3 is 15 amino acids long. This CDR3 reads CASSNRDRVWHEQYF. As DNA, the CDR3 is TGTGCCAGCAGTAACCGGGACAGGGTATGGCACGAGCAGTACTTC.

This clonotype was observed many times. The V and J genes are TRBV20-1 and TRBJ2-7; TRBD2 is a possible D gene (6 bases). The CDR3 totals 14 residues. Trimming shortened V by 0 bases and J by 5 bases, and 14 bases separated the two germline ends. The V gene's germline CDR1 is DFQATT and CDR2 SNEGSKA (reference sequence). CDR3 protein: CSARDEGLRNEQYF. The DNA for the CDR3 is TGCAGTGCTAGAGATGAGGGACTCCGGAACGAGCAGTACTTC.

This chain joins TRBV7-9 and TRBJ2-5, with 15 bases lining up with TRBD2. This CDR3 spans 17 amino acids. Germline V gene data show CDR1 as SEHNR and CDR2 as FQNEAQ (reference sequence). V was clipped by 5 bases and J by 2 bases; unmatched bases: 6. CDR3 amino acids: CASSTGLAGGLQETQYF. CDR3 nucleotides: TGTGCCAGCAGCACGGGACTAGCGGGGGGACTACAAGAGACCCAGTACTTC.

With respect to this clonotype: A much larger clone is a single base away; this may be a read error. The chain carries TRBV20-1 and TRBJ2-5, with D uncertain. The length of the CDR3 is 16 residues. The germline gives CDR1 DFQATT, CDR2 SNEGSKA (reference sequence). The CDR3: CCASWQFNAQRKTQYF. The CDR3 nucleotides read TGCTGTGCTAGTTGGCAGTTTAACGCCCAGAGAAAGACCCAGTACTTC.

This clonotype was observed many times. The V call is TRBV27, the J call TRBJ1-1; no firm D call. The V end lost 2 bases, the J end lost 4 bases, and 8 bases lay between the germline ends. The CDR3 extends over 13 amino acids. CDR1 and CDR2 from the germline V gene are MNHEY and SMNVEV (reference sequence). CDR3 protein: CASSLRDGTEAFF. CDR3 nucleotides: TGTGCCAGCAGTTTACGGGATGGCACTGAAGCTTTCTTT.

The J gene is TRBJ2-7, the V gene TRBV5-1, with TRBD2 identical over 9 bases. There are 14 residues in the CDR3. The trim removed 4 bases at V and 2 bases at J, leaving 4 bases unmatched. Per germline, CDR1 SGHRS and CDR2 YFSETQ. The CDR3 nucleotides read TGCGCCAGCAGCATCGGACTAGCGCCCTACGAGCAGTACTTC. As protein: CASSIGLAPYEQYF.

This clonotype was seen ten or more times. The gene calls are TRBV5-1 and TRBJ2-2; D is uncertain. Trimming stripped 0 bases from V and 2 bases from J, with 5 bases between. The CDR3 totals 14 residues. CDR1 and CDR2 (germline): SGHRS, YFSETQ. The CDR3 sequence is CASSLGHNTGELFF. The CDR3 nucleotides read TGCGCCAGCAGCTTGGGACATAACACCGGGGAGCTGTTTTTT.

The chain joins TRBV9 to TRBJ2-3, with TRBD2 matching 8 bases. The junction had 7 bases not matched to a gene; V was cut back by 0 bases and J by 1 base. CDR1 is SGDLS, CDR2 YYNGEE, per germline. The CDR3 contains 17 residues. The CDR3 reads CASSVEAGAGRTDTQYF. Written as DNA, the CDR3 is TGTGCCAGCAGCGTAGAAGCGGGAGCGGGGCGCACAGATACGCAGTATTTT.

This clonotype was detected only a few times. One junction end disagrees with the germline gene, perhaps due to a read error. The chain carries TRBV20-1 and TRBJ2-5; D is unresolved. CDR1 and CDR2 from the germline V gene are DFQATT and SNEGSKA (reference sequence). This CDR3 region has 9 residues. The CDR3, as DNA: TGCAGTGCTAGAAGGAGACCGTGGTTC. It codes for CSARRRPWF.